What follows are 28 T cell receptor beta chains derived from one specimen sequenced in a study of early stage breast cancer tumors (TCRdb year 2017). To prepare the library, the immunoSEQ multiplex PCR assay was applied. TCRdb's version of the immuneACCESS table is confined to in-frame rearrangements and falls short of the full clone set. An unresolved V gene accounts for under half of the shortfall where checked; the remainder is of unknown origin. The sample includes about 5,000 clones, with 64% observed a single time. 20% to 25% of the sample is taken by the ten largest. Sequences were obtained from breast tumor tissue. The receptors originated from a person aged 45-60 years with breast cancer.

This chain uses TRBV5-4 with TRBJ1-2, with D possibly TRBD1 on 5 matching bases. This CDR3 region has 17 residues. Trimming cost V 0 bases and J 5 bases, with 20 bases left between them. The germline gives CDR1 SGHNT, CDR2 YYREEE (reference sequence). CDR3 residues: CASSLGGGLGTYYGYTF. The CDR3 DNA reads as TGTGCCAGCAGCTTGGGCGGTGGGCTGGGGACCTATTATGGCTACACCTTC.

The chain joins TRBV19 to TRBJ1-1, with D possibly TRBD1 on 5 matching bases. V gave up 6 bases and J gave up 2 bases, with 10 bases separating them. Germline V gene sequence: CDR1 LNHDA, CDR2 SQIVND (reference sequence). The CDR3 is 13 amino acids. The CDR3 sequence is CASSRDVNTEAFF. The CDR3 nucleotides are TGTGCCAGTAGCAGGGACGTAAACACTGAAGCTTTCTTT. Complete variable domain (other parts from reference TRBV19 and TRBJ1-1): DGGITQSPKYLFRKEGQNVTLSCEQNLNHDAMYWYRQDPGQGLRLIYYSQIVNDFQKGDIAEGYSVSREKKESFPLTVTSAQKNPTAFYLCASSRDVNTEAFFGQGTRLTVV.

The chain employs TRBV28 and TRBJ2-1; D gene unclear. Trimming pared 3 bases from V and 4 bases from J, leaving 22 bases between. Germline-derived CDR1 and CDR2 are MDHEN and SYDVKM. The CDR3 runs to 18 residues. In nucleotides, the CDR3 is TGTGCCAGCAGTTTGCCTTTTACAACCAGCGAAGGTTACAATGAGCAGTTCTTC. Its translation is CASSLPFTTSEGYNEQFF. The entire variable domain, with the rest obtained from reference TRBV28 and TRBJ2-1, is as follows: DVKVTQSSRYLVKRTGEKVFLECVQDMDHENMFWYRQDPGLGLRLIYFSYDVKMKEKGDIPEGYSVSREKKERFSLILESASTNQTSMYLCASSLPFTTSEGYNEQFFGPGTRLTVL.

Only a few counts were recorded for this clone. The chain joins TRBV7-8 to TRBJ1-2; tentative D call: TRBD1 (6 bases). CDR1 is SGHVS and CDR2 is FQNEAQ in the germline V gene. The CDR3 has 15 residues. Trimming cost V 5 bases and J 6 bases, with 19 bases left between them. As DNA, the CDR3 is TGTGCCAGCAGCAGACAAGGGGGGGGCAGGGATGGCTACACCTTC. It encodes CASSRQGGGRDGYTF. Filled out from reference TRBV7-8 and TRBJ1-2, the complete variable domain reads GAGVSQSPRYKVAKRGQDVALRCDPISGHVSLFWYQQALGQGPEFLTYFQNEAQLDKSGLPSDRFFAERPEGSVSTLKIQRTQQEDSAVYLCASSRQGGGRDGYTFGSGTRLTVV.

This clone appeared a few times. J is TRBJ2-1 and V is TRBV27; 10 nucleotides align to TRBD2. The CDR3 is 15 residues long. The V segment lost 6 bases and the J segment 8 bases; nucleotides outside the gene matches: 10. Germline CDR1 MNHEY, CDR2 SMNVEV (reference sequence). CDR3 bases: TGTGCCAGCAGCCCCCGTCCTAGCGGGAGCGATGAGCAGTTCTTC. Protein product: CASSPRPSGSDEQFF.

This chain connects TRBV2 to TRBJ2-7; maybe TRBD1 (6 bases). The CDR3 loop spans 14 amino acids. Trimming left V 2 bases short and J 4 bases short, with 12 bases between. CDR1 and CDR2 from the germline V gene are SNHLY and FYNNEI. The CDR3 bases are TGTGCCAGCAGTGAATCCCAGGGGAGATACGAGCAGTACTTC. Its translation is CASSESQGRYEQYF.

This clone was picked up one time. The chain uses TRBV25-1 and TRBJ2-3; 12 bases line up with TRBD2. Germline lookup yields CDR1 MGHDK and CDR2 SYGVNS. This CDR3 is built from 15 residues. Unmatched junction bases numbered 3, after V lost 1 base and J lost 7 bases. The CDR3 nucleotides read TGTGCCAGCAGTGAATCCGGGACTAGCGGGCATACGCAGTATTTT. Amino acid sequence: CASSESGTSGHTQYF. Together with reference TRBV25-1 and TRBJ2-3, the CDR3 gives the full variable domain: EADIYQTPRYLVIGTGKKITLECSQTMGHDKMYWYQQDPGMELHLIHYSYGVNSTEKGDLSSESTVSRIRTEHFPLTLESARPSHTSQYLCASSESGTSGHTQYFGPGTRLTVL.

The chain joins TRBV10-2 to TRBJ2-5; tentatively, D is TRBD2 (6 bases). The V end was cut by 6 bases, the J end by 0 bases, with 11 bases between. From germline, CDR1 is WSHSY and CDR2 SAAADI. The CDR3 consists of 14 residues. CDR3 in amino acids: CASSLSGHQETQYF. The CDR3 region has the DNA TGCGCCAGCAGCCTTAGCGGTCACCAAGAGACCCAGTACTTC.

V usage is TRBV19 and J usage is TRBJ2-7; D not certain. The length of the CDR3 is 15 residues. V lost 7 bases, J lost 3 bases, and 19 bases lay in between. Germline V lookup: CDR1 LNHDA, CDR2 SQIVND (reference sequence). CDR3 DNA sequence: TGTGCCAGTACCCCGAGTGGGTCGGTGGACTACGAGCAGTACTTC. Protein product: CASTPSGSVDYEQYF.

V gene TRBV6-5 combines with J gene TRBJ2-1; 15 nucleotides line up with TRBD2. This CDR3 is built from 16 residues. The V gene end was trimmed by 0 bases and the J gene end by 11 bases; junction bases not matched to a gene: 5. Germline V gene data show CDR1 as MNHEY and CDR2 as SVGAGI. The CDR3 coding sequence is TGTGCCAGCAGTTACTCGGGACTAGCGGGGGGTAGGAAGCAGTTCTTC. Protein: CASSYSGLAGGRKQFF.

A remark on this clone: The identical CDR3 is also encoded by other nucleotide sequences in the sample. The V gene is TRBV14, the J gene TRBJ2-7; unclear D gene. The CDR3 runs 11 residues. Per the germline V gene, CDR1 is SGHDN and CDR2 is FVKESK. Trimming took off 6 bases at V and 4 bases at J, with 7 bases between the two ends. CDR3 protein: CASSLTYEQYF. The CDR3 bases are TGTGCCAGCAGTCTCACTTACGAGCAGTACTTC.

This sequence joins TRBV5-1 and TRBJ2-1, with 9 bases that match TRBD2. Germline V CDR1 and CDR2: SGHRS, YFSETQ. The CDR3 loop spans 17 amino acids. J gave up 8 bases and V 5 bases, and 17 bases lay outside the gene matches. CDR3 amino acids: CASSQSPGLALDDEQFF. The CDR3 nucleotides read TGCGCCAGCAGTCAGAGCCCGGGACTAGCCTTGGACGATGAGCAGTTCTTC.

The chain couples TRBV7-2 to TRBJ2-3, with 7 bases identical to TRBD2. Germline V gene lookup returns CDR1 SGHTA and CDR2 FQGNSA. The CDR3 is made up of 16 amino acids. Trimming took 2 bases from V and 0 from J; bases not matched to a gene: 5. CDR3 nucleotide sequence: TGTGCCAGCAGCTTAATCGGCGGGGGAAGCACAGATACGCAGTATTTT. This sequence encodes CASSLIGGGSTDTQYF.

This sequence joins TRBV2 and TRBJ2-6; 8 bases align to TRBD1. CDR1 is SNHLY and CDR2 is FYNNEI in the germline V gene. The CDR3 has 16 residues. Trimming removed 4 bases from V and 4 bases from J; junction bases left unmatched: 6. CDR3 coding DNA: TGTGCCAGCAGTGCTCAGGGGGCGCGAGGGGCCAACGTCCTGACTTTC. It encodes CASSAQGARGANVLTF. The full variable domain, completed using reference TRBV2 and TRBJ2-6, is EPEVTQTPSHQVTQMGQEVILRCVPISNHLYFYWYRQILGQKVEFLVSFYNNEISEKSEIFDDQFSVERPDGSNFTLKIRSTKLEDSAMYFCASSAQGARGANVLTFGAGSRLTVL.

In this sample, this clone turned up a few times. This chain joins TRBV11-3 and TRBJ2-3; D might be TRBD1 (5 bases). V lost 3 bases and J 6 bases, leaving 16 bases between the germline ends. The germline V gene encodes CDR1 SGHNT and CDR2 YENEEA. The CDR3 has 15 amino acids. Written as DNA, the CDR3 is TGTGCCAGCAGCTTGGGAACAGGCCGCCGGGATACGCAGTATTTT. This encodes CASSLGTGRRDTQYF.

J is TRBJ2-2 and V is TRBV11-2; D remains unclear. CDR1 SGHAT and CDR2 FQNNGV come from the germline V gene. Trimming removed 4 bases at V and 6 bases at J, with 6 bases between. The CDR3 loop spans 12 amino acids. The CDR3, as DNA: TGTGCCAGCAGCTCCCATTCCGGGGAGCTGTTTTTT. Its translation: CASSSHSGELFF. Full variable domain (rest looked up from reference TRBV11-2 and TRBJ2-2): EAGVAQSPRYKIIEKRQSVAFWCNPISGHATLYWYQQILGQGPKLLIQFQNNGVVDDSQLPKDRFSAERLKGVDSTLKIQPAKLEDSAVYLCASSSHSGELFFGEGSRLTVL.

The rearrangement links TRBV6-6 to TRBJ2-7; 8 bases align to TRBD2. The CDR3 loop spans 14 amino acids. The germline V gene has CDR1 MNHNY and CDR2 SVGAGI (reference sequence). With 4 bases clipped from V and 3 bases from J, the junction kept 5 bases outside the gene matches. CDR3 loop: CASSSLAVYYEQYF. The CDR3 nucleotides are TGTGCCAGCAGTTCACTAGCGGTTTACTACGAGCAGTACTTC.

The chain links TRBV5-1 to TRBJ2-5; TRBD1 might be the D (8 bases). This CDR3 comprises 15 residues. The germline V and J ends were trimmed by 4 bases and 4 bases, with 17 bases remaining between them. Germline CDR1 is SGHRS and CDR2 is YFSETQ. The CDR3 loop is CASSTGQGGGETQYF. The CDR3 coding sequence is TGCGCCAGCAGCACCGGACAGGGCGGGGGAGAGACCCAGTACTTC.

This chain connects TRBV6-5 to TRBJ1-1; TRBD1 is a possible D gene (6 bases). The length of the CDR3 is 13 residues. CDR1 and CDR2 from the germline V gene are MNHEY and SVGAGI. The V end was cut by 8 bases, the J end by 0 bases, with 10 bases between. In nucleotides, the CDR3 is TGTGCCAGCCACAGGGAAATGAACACTGAAGCTTTCTTT. Its protein is CASHREMNTEAFF.

Worth noting for this clone: The junction and the germline gene differ at one end; a read error may be behind it. The chain employs TRBV7-9 and TRBJ1-6; D remains unclear. CDR1 is SEHNR and CDR2 is FQNEAQ in the germline V gene (reference sequence). The CDR3 extends over 16 amino acids. For the CDR3, the DNA is TGCGCCAGCAGCCAAGGTATACCGGGGTCGAATTCACCCCTCCACTTT. This translates into CASSQGIPGSNSPLHF.

The chain combines TRBV14 with TRBJ2-7, with D unclear. The V end lost 4 bases, the J end lost 3 bases, and 7 bases lay between the germline ends. The CDR3 runs 12 residues. The germline gives CDR1 SGHDN, CDR2 FVKESK. CDR3 loop: CASSPQHYEQYF. CDR3 bases: TGTGCCAGCAGCCCACAGCACTACGAGCAGTACTTC.

This clone was counted a few times. The V and J genes are TRBV30 and TRBJ2-4; 8 bases are shared with TRBD2. Germline loops: CDR1 GTSNPN, CDR2 SVGIG (reference sequence). This CDR3 is 15 amino acids long. J gave up 2 bases and V 5 bases, and 8 bases lay outside the gene matches. CDR3 in DNA: TGTGCCTGGGACTTAGCGGGGACTCCCAAAAACATTCAGTACTTC. It is translated as CAWDLAGTPKNIQYF. Complete variable domain (other parts from reference TRBV30 and TRBJ2-4): SQTIHQWPATLVQPVGSPLSLECTVEGTSNPNLYWYRQAAGRGLQLLFYSVGIGQISSEVPQNLSASRPQDRQFILSSKKLLLSDSGFYLCAWDLAGTPKNIQYFGAGTRLSVL.

The chain employs TRBV11-3 and TRBJ2-6; D call uncertain. Germline CDR1 is SGHNT and CDR2 is YENEEA. V dropped 7 bases and J dropped 2 bases, with 6 bases sitting between them. CDR3 length equals 13 residues. The CDR3 DNA reads as TGTGCCAGCACCCCACCTGGGGCCAACGTCCTGACTTTC. Its translation is CASTPPGANVLTF.

The CDR3 loop is CASSSGTKGNTIYF. CDR3 nucleotide sequence: TGTGCCAGCAGTTCCGGGACAAAAGGAAACACCATATATTTT. The V call is TRBV28, the J call TRBJ1-3, with TRBD1 as a possible D gene (6 bases). V was trimmed by 4 bases and J by 4 bases, leaving 11 bases between them. The germline V gene has CDR1 MDHEN and CDR2 SYDVKM. The CDR3 loop spans 14 amino acids.

This clone appeared a single time. This chain links TRBV28 with TRBJ1-5, with D perhaps matching TRBD1 (5 bases). Germline lookup yields CDR1 MDHEN and CDR2 SYDVKM. The CDR3 sequence is 14 residues long. Trimming stripped 3 bases from V and 1 base from J, with 7 bases between. The CDR3: CASSFGGSNQPQHF. In DNA form, the CDR3 reads TGTGCCAGCAGTTTTGGGGGGAGCAATCAGCCCCAGCATTTT.

This clone counts as medium-sized. The sample contains more than one DNA sequence encoding this CDR3. CDR3 sequence (DNA): TGTGCCAGCAGCCAAAACTACGAGCAGTACTTC. Translated: CASSQNYEQYF. V gene TRBV14 combines with J gene TRBJ2-7, with D unclear. The germline CDR1 and CDR2 sequences are SGHDN and FVKESK. The CDR3 sequence is 11 residues long. Trimming shortened V by 2 bases and J by 3 bases, and 2 bases separated the two germline ends.

The chain combines TRBV29-1 with TRBJ1-3, with TRBD1 as a possible D gene (6 bases). This CDR3 is 15 amino acids long. Trimming removed 6 bases at V and 4 bases at J, with 19 bases between. Per germline, CDR1 SQVTM and CDR2 ANQGSEA. CDR3: CSVQVEGGPGNTIYF. Here the CDR3 DNA reads TGCAGCGTCCAGGTGGAAGGGGGACCCGGAAACACCATATATTTT.

CDR3 bases: TGTGCCAGCAGTTCCTCCCTAGACAGGTTCCAAGAGACCCAGTACTTC. Amino acids: CASSSSLDRFQETQYF. This chain uses TRBV28 with TRBJ2-5; TRBD1 might be the D (6 bases). V lost 4 bases and J 1 base, leaving 16 bases between the germline ends. CDR1 is MDHEN, CDR2 SYDVKM, per germline. This CDR3 region has 16 residues. Full variable domain (rest looked up from reference TRBV28 and TRBJ2-5): DVKVTQSSRYLVKRTGEKVFLECVQDMDHENMFWYRQDPGLGLRLIYFSYDVKMKEKGDIPEGYSVSREKKERFSLILESASTNQTSMYLCASSSSLDRFQETQYFGPGTRLLVL.